This TCR beta chain was documented in a study of CD8 T cells in ankylosing spondylitis. TCRdb independently ran MiXCR on the 5' RACE reads; one entry per CDR3 protein. This table has a few hundred thousand distinct CDR3 sequences, under 8.5% appearing once. Trimming stripped 8 bases from V and 4 bases from J, with 10 bases between. The CDR3 length is 12 residues. Germline CDR1 is MNHEY and CDR2 is SMNVEV (reference sequence). Study-wide results and limits: Ankylosing spondylitis blood seemed to carry a telltale TCR beta motif made of roughly 8 highly homologous variants. Significant enrichment of disease-linked clones was reported in matched ankylosing spondylitis synovial fluid.

This clonotype has a count of ten or more. Antigen unknown. Sequencing was done on a sample of blood, either unsorted or a sorted T cell fraction (not recorded which). This TCR derives from a male donor with ankylosing spondylitis. The J gene is TRBJ2-3, the V gene TRBV27; D ambiguous. The CDR3 region is CASATTPDTQYF. The CDR3 DNA is TGTGCCAGCGCTACTACACCAGATACGCAGTATTTT.